The 23 T cell receptor beta chains given below trace back to one sample, sequenced in a study of shared clonotypes between healthy human individuals. The method was immunoSEQ multiplex PCR; TCRdb's version includes in-frame clones alone and lacks a portion of them. The sample contains about 1.1 million clones, 70% to 80% of which appear only once. The sample consisted of memory CD4+ T cells from PBMCs. Specified subset: CD45RA-negative fraction. The receptors come from a man between 18 and 29 years old in good health. Some clones in this sample may be carry-over from other donors' samples.

This clone was detected only a few times. This chain links TRBV7-2 with TRBJ2-1, with no clear D. The CDR3 is 15 amino acids. CDR1 and CDR2 from the germline V gene are SGHTA and FQGNSA. Trimming removed 5 bases from V and 7 bases from J, with 18 bases in between. The CDR3 nucleotides are TGTGCCAGCAGCCTATCCCGGTTCCCCCTGAATGAGCAGTTCTTC. It encodes CASSLSRFPLNEQFF.

Details on this clone: The CDR3 does not end in the conserved phenylalanine or tryptophan, so this is likely a read error. The chain uses TRBV30 and TRBJ2-7, with 9 bases fitting TRBD2. After removal of 5 bases from V and 6 bases from J, the junction contained 8 bases not matched to a gene. This CDR3 region has 13 residues. The germline gives CDR1 GTSNPN, CDR2 SVGIG (reference sequence). CDR3 in amino acids: CAWVAGVGGEQYL. CDR3 DNA sequence: TGTGCCTGGGTAGCGGGAGTCGGAGGCGAGCAGTACCTC.

With regard to this clone: Other nucleotide sequences from this sample produce the same CDR3. The chain links TRBV28 to TRBJ2-3, with D unclear. The germline gives CDR1 MDHEN, CDR2 SYDVKM. This CDR3 is built from 11 residues. Trimming shortened V by 5 bases and J by 5 bases, and 5 bases separated the two germline ends. DNA for the CDR3: TGTGCCAGCAGTGGGCAAGATACGCAGTATTTT. Encoded protein: CASSGQDTQYF.

This clone was detected ten times or more. The rearrangement links TRBV6-1 to TRBJ2-1; either TRBD1 or TRBD2 may supply D (6 bases each). The CDR3 runs 14 residues. Germline CDR1 MNHNS, CDR2 SASEGT. The V gene lost 8 bases and the J gene lost 8 bases, with 19 bases spanning the gap. The CDR3 here is CASGWGAQGYEQFF. CDR3 DNA sequence: TGTGCCAGCGGGTGGGGGGCACAGGGTTATGAGCAGTTCTTC.

On this clone: Other DNA sequences in this specimen translate into the identical CDR3. The rearrangement uses TRBV5-1 and TRBJ2-5; D gene unclear. The CDR3 contains 14 residues. The V gene's germline CDR1 is SGHRS and CDR2 YFSETQ. Trimming took 2 bases from V and 2 from J, leaving 10 bases between them. The CDR3 is CASSLWTEQETQYF. In DNA form, the CDR3 reads TGCGCCAGCAGCTTATGGACGGAACAAGAGACCCAGTACTTC. The full variable domain, its missing parts supplied by reference TRBV5-1 and TRBJ2-5, is KAGVTQTPRYLIKTRGQQVTLSCSPISGHRSVSWYQQTPGQGLQFLFEYFSETQRNKGNFPGRFSGRQFSNSRSEMNVSTLELGDSALYLCASSLWTEQETQYFGPGTRLLVL.

This clone was seen repeatedly, ten times or more. The chain uses TRBV27 and TRBJ2-7; weak D call: TRBD2 (5 bases). The germline V and J ends were trimmed by 2 bases and 1 base, with 18 bases remaining between them. CDR1 and CDR2 from the germline V gene are MNHEY and SMNVEV (reference sequence). This CDR3 has 17 residues. CDR3 nucleotides: TGTGCCAGCAGTTTAGAGCATTCGAGGGTTCCTTCCTACGAGCAGTACTTC. It specifies CASSLEHSRVPSYEQYF.

This clone was picked up a small number of times. This chain joins TRBV29-1 and TRBJ2-7; no reliable D call. The CDR3 loop spans 11 amino acids. Germline values: CDR1 SQVTM, CDR2 ANQGSEA. With 6 bases removed from V and 1 base from J, the gap between germline ends came to 7 bases. The CDR3 sequence: CSVGYSYEQYF. DNA of the CDR3: TGCAGCGTGGGGTATTCCTACGAGCAGTACTTC.

With regard to this clone: A far larger clone is only one base removed, so a read error is likely. The sample holds other DNA sequences that translate to the same CDR3. CDR3 nucleotide sequence: TGTGCCAGCAGCTATAAGCTAGCGGGAAATGATGAGCAGTACTTC. Translated, it gives CASSYKLAGNDEQYF. The chain links TRBV5-1 to TRBJ2-7, with 9 bases lining up with TRBD2. Germline V gene data show CDR1 as SGHRS and CDR2 as YFSETQ. The length of the CDR3 is 15 residues.

The rearrangement links TRBV19 to TRBJ1-1; D gene ambiguous. Germline assignment: CDR1 LNHDA and CDR2 SQIVND (reference sequence). With 7 bases removed from V and 4 bases from J, the gap between germline ends came to 16 bases. The CDR3 is made up of 14 amino acids. CDR3: CASMYRERSTEAFF. The DNA of the CDR3 is TGTGCCAGTATGTATAGGGAAAGGAGCACTGAAGCTTTCTTT.

This sequence joins TRBV11-2 and TRBJ1-2, with a tentative D call TRBD1 (5 bases). Germline CDR1 reads SGHAT; CDR2 reads FQNNGV. The ends were cut back, 3 bases at V and 4 bases at J, with 9 bases in the middle. The CDR3 extends over 13 amino acids. CDR3 in DNA: TGTGCCAGCAGCTTCAACAGGATCTATGGCTACACCTTC. Its translation: CASSFNRIYGYTF.

The sample holds one count of this clone. The chain combines TRBV7-2 with TRBJ1-1; 9 bases map to TRBD1. Unmatched junction bases numbered 8, after V lost 5 bases and J lost 4 bases. Germline-derived CDR1 and CDR2 are SGHTA and FQGNSA. This CDR3 contains 15 residues. Here the CDR3 reads CASSILQGASTEAFF. The CDR3 region has the DNA TGTGCCAGCAGCATCCTACAGGGGGCAAGCACTGAAGCTTTCTTT.

This chain uses TRBV5-1 with TRBJ1-1, with TRBD1 identical over 11 bases. This CDR3 is built from 15 residues. The ends lost 4 bases at V and 3 bases at J; junction bases unmatched: 5. CDR1 SGHRS and CDR2 YFSETQ come from the germline V gene. The CDR3 DNA follows: TGCGCCAGCAGCCCCAGGGACAGGGGGGACACTGAAGCTTTCTTT. Encoded protein: CASSPRDRGDTEAFF.

This clone has ten or more counts. The V gene is TRBV19, the J gene TRBJ2-2; the match to TRBD2 covers 10 bases. CDR3 length: 17 amino acids. V shed 11 bases, J shed 0 bases, and the junction held 12 bases outside the gene matches. The germline V gene has CDR1 LNHDA and CDR2 SQIVND (reference sequence). CDR3: CASKYPSGRANTGELFF. Here the CDR3 DNA reads TGTGCCTCCAAGTATCCCAGCGGGAGGGCGAACACCGGGGAGCTGTTTTTT.

Regarding this clone: This is likely an artifact of a read error, given a far larger clone one base away. V is TRBV5-1 and J is TRBJ2-3; D is possibly TRBD2 (6 bases). Per germline, CDR1 SGHRS and CDR2 YFSETQ. CDR3 size: 13 residues. The CDR3 region has the DNA TGCGCCAGCAGAGATAGCGGCACAGATACGCGGTATTTT. Translation gives CASRDSGTDTRYF.

The CDR3 protein is CASSLPGQGIGSPTYEQYF. In DNA form, the CDR3 reads TGCGCCAGCAGCTTACCGGGACAGGGGATCGGGAGTCCAACCTACGAGCAGTACTTC. This sequence joins TRBV5-1 and TRBJ2-7, with 10 bases aligning to TRBD1. V lost 2 bases to trimming and J lost 2 bases; unmatched junction nucleotides: 16. The CDR3 has 19 amino acids. Germline CDR1 is SGHRS and CDR2 is YFSETQ.

The V gene is TRBV7-8, the J gene TRBJ1-2; D remains ambiguous. The CDR3 runs to 14 residues. CDR1 and CDR2 (germline): SGHVS, FQNEAQ. V lost 0 bases to trimming and J lost 4 bases, with 9 bases between them. CDR3 in amino acids: CASSLAGFLYGYTF. DNA of the CDR3: TGTGCCAGCAGCTTAGCAGGGTTCCTCTATGGCTACACCTTC.

The chain couples TRBV10-1 to TRBJ2-3; 11 nucleotides align to TRBD2. CDR3 size: 16 residues. J was trimmed by 5 bases and V by 4 bases; bases with no gene match: 8. Per the germline V gene, CDR1 is WNHNN and CDR2 is SYGVQD (reference sequence). CDR3 amino acids: CASSGKTSGVQDTQYF. DNA for the CDR3: TGCGCCAGCAGTGGTAAGACTAGCGGGGTTCAAGATACGCAGTATTTT.

About this clone itself: Possible read error: a much larger clone is one base away. The chain recombines TRBV2 with TRBJ1-5; the match to TRBD1 covers 7 bases. Germline CDR1 is SNHLY and CDR2 is FYNNEI. V shed 6 bases, J shed 5 bases, and the junction held 1 base outside the gene matches. This CDR3 spans 12 amino acids. The CDR3 is CASSRGDQPQHF. The CDR3 region has the DNA TGTGCCAGCAGCAGGGGGGATCAGCCCCAGCATTTT. The variable domain in full, with the rest retrieved from reference TRBV2 and TRBJ1-5, is EPEVTQTPSHQVTQMGQEVILRCVPISNHLYFYWYRQILGQKVEFLVSFYNNEISEKSEIFDDQFSVERPDGSNFTLKIRSTKLEDSAMYFCASSRGDQPQHFGDGTRLSIL.

CDR3 residues: CASSQGQVSVEQYF. Written as DNA, the CDR3 is TGTGCCAGCAGCCAAGGACAGGTATCGGTCGAGCAGTACTTC. The genes are TRBV14 and TRBJ2-7, with D perhaps matching TRBD1 (6 bases). V lost 1 base, J lost 6 bases, and 13 bases lay in between. The CDR3 totals 14 residues. Germline V gene lookup returns CDR1 SGHDN and CDR2 FVKESK. The whole variable domain, remainder taken from reference TRBV14 and TRBJ2-7, is EAGVTQFPSHSVIEKGQTVTLRCDPISGHDNLYWYRRVMGKEIKFLLHFVKESKQDESGMPNNRFLAERTGGTYSTLKVQPAELEDSGVYFCASSQGQVSVEQYFGPGTRLTVT.

A word on this clone: The CDR3 does not end in the conserved phenylalanine or tryptophan, so this is likely a read error. The DNA is omitted, as the CDR3 cannot be located on it reliably, and the CDR3 follows TCRdb's listing. The CDR3 is CASSARMGGP. This rearrangement joins TRBV19 to TRBJ1-2. Germline values: CDR1 LNHDA, CDR2 SQIVND (reference sequence). The CDR3 length is 10 residues, termini included.

About this clone itself: The likely explanation is a read error, given a far larger clone one base away. V gene TRBV30 combines with J gene TRBJ2-4; 12 positions agree with TRBD1. The CDR3 length is 16 residues. Per the germline V gene, CDR1 is GTSNPN and CDR2 is SVGIG (reference sequence). The CDR3 loop is CAWSVGTGGGKNIQCF. CDR3 coding DNA: TGTGCCTGGAGCGTCGGGACAGGGGGCGGTAAAAACATTCAGTGCTTC.

There are a few counts of this clone. V usage is TRBV7-8 and J usage is TRBJ1-1; no clear D gene. The ends were cut back, 2 bases at V and 2 bases at J, with 9 bases in the middle. This CDR3 comprises 14 residues. Germline V CDR1 and CDR2: SGHVS, FQNEAQ. The CDR3 bases are TGTGCCAGCAGCTTACGTGAGATTAACACTGAAGCTTTCTTT. The encoded protein is CASSLREINTEAFF.

This chain links TRBV28 with TRBJ2-7, with a tentative D call TRBD1 (6 bases). The CDR3 spans 15 residues. Trimming removed 5 bases at V and 0 bases at J, with 14 bases between. CDR1 is MDHEN and CDR2 is SYDVKM in the germline V gene. CDR3 loop: CASSAGARPSYEQYF. In DNA form, the CDR3 reads TGTGCCAGCAGTGCAGGGGCGCGGCCCTCCTACGAGCAGTACTTC.